These 20 T cell receptor beta chains came from one sample sequenced in a study of T cells after yellow fever vaccination. TCRdb ran MiXCR on the 5' RACE reads and lists one entry per CDR3 protein. The data contain approximately 300,000 distinct CDR3 sequences, about 6.9% of them singletons. This specimen was PBMCs, taken 45 days after the first yellow fever vaccination. The receptor set was obtained from a man younger than 35 who received the YFV17D yellow fever vaccine.

V and J are TRBV3-1 and TRBJ2-7, with 7 bases identical to TRBD1. Per the germline V gene, CDR1 is LGHDT and CDR2 is YNNKEL (reference sequence). V shed 0 bases and J 2 bases; nucleotides not matched to a gene: 10. The CDR3 has 17 residues. CDR3 residues: CASSQEGGRTSPYEQYF. CDR3 sequence (DNA): TGTGCCAGCAGCCAAGAAGGGGGCAGAACTTCACCCTACGAGCAGTACTTC.

This clonotype was counted between two and nine times. The chain employs TRBV12-3 or TRBV12-4 and TRBJ2-3; TRBD2 aligns across 11 bases. The CDR3 contains 16 residues. Trimming took 7 bases from V and 0 from J; bases not matched to a gene: 6. For the CDR3, the DNA is TGTGCCAGCAACCCGGGACTAGCGGCTAGCACAGATACGCAGTATTTT. It yields the protein CASNPGLAASTDTQYF.

Concerning this clonotype: A read error may be the cause here, since a much bigger clone is one base away. The chain's CDR3 is CSVGPRDGKNIQYF. The CDR3 DNA follows: TGCAGCGTTGGGCCCAGAGACGGCAAAAACATTCAGTACTTC. The chain combines TRBV29-1 with TRBJ2-4, with D unresolved. The CDR3 length is 14 residues. Germline CDR1 is SQVTM and CDR2 is ANQGSEA. The germline V and J ends were trimmed by 4 bases and 3 bases, with 13 bases remaining between them.

J is TRBJ1-2 and V is TRBV7-2; no firm D call. Germline V gene lookup returns CDR1 SGHTA and CDR2 FQGNSA. CDR3 size: 13 residues. V lost 1 base, J lost 5 bases, and 8 bases lay in between. CDR3 residues: CASSLVGEYGYTF. DNA of the CDR3: TGTGCCAGCAGCTTAGTGGGAGAATATGGCTACACCTTC.

The sample holds a few counts of this clonotype. The gene calls are TRBV28 and TRBJ1-2; D not certain. The CDR3 has 11 amino acids. Germline lookup yields CDR1 MDHEN and CDR2 SYDVKM. Trimming took off 6 bases at V and 6 bases at J, with 8 bases between the two ends. CDR3 amino acids: CASSLLDGYTF. CDR3 nucleotide sequence: TGTGCCAGCAGCCTCCTCGATGGCTACACCTTC.

There are many counts of this clonotype. The V gene is TRBV29-1, the J gene TRBJ1-5; the match to TRBD1 covers 9 bases. From germline, CDR1 is SQVTM and CDR2 ANQGSEA. V shed 7 bases, J shed 7 bases, and the junction held 14 bases outside the gene matches. The CDR3 runs to 15 residues. This CDR3 is CSARNRGQVRQPQHF. Here the CDR3 DNA reads TGCAGCGCCCGTAACAGGGGGCAGGTAAGACAGCCCCAGCATTTT.

The chain couples TRBV6-4 to TRBJ2-2; TRBD1 might be the D (6 bases). The V and J ends lost 5 bases and 4 bases respectively, with 14 bases between them. Germline CDR1 MRHNA, CDR2 SNTAGT. This CDR3 spans 15 amino acids. CDR3 nucleotide sequence: TGTGCCAGCAGTCCACAGGGTGTAAGCACCGGGGAGCTGTTTTTT. Protein sequence: CASSPQGVSTGELFF.

This clonotype was recorded many times. The V and J genes are TRBV4-1 and TRBJ2-7; 8 bases line up with TRBD1. The germline V gene encodes CDR1 MGHRA and CDR2 YSYEKL. Losses at the gene ends were 3 bases for V and 3 bases for J; bases not matched to a gene: 4. This CDR3 has 14 amino acids. The CDR3 reads CASSQYRGSYEQYF. The CDR3 region has the DNA TGCGCCAGCAGCCAGTACAGGGGGAGCTACGAGCAGTACTTC.

This clonotype was seen a few times. The chain links TRBV5-6 to TRBJ2-5, with TRBD2 matching over 12 bases. Germline loops: CDR1 SGHDT, CDR2 YYEEEE. CDR3 length equals 16 residues. V lost 3 bases and J lost 1; bases outside the gene matches: 4. The CDR3: CASSSGLAGFQETQYF. The CDR3 DNA reads TGTGCCAGCAGCTCCGGACTAGCGGGATTCCAAGAGACCCAGTACTTC.

This clonotype was seen ten or more times. The V and J genes are TRBV7-8 and TRBJ2-5, with D perhaps TRBD1 (6 bases). The V end was cut by 1 base, the J end by 0 bases, with 9 bases between. Germline lookup yields CDR1 SGHVS and CDR2 FQNEAQ. This CDR3 spans 15 amino acids. The CDR3: CASSLEGTNQETQYF. CDR3 DNA: TGTGCCAGCAGCTTAGAAGGGACAAACCAAGAGACCCAGTACTTC.

This clonotype was observed a few times. The chain couples TRBV15 to TRBJ2-3; D gene uncertain. V lost 1 base and J 2 bases, leaving 7 bases between the germline ends. The germline V gene encodes CDR1 LNHNV and CDR2 YYDKDF (reference sequence). The CDR3 sequence is 14 residues long. The CDR3 loop is CATSRVSDTDTQYF. The CDR3 DNA is TGTGCCACCAGCAGAGTTTCGGACACAGATACGCAGTATTTT.

This clonotype came up many times. The DNA of the CDR3 is TGCGCCAGCAGCTTGGGGCTAGCGGGCTTGACGGATGAGCAGTTCTTC. Its protein product is CASSLGLAGLTDEQFF. The genes are TRBV5-1 and TRBJ2-1, with 8 bases fitting TRBD2. With V trimmed by 0 bases and J by 8 bases, 10 bases remained unmatched. The CDR3 is 16 amino acids. Per the germline V gene, CDR1 is SGHRS and CDR2 is YFSETQ.

The chain links TRBV27 to TRBJ2-7; D gene uncertain. Germline V gene data show CDR1 as MNHEY and CDR2 as SMNVEV (reference sequence). The CDR3 extends over 15 amino acids. V lost 5 bases and J 0 bases, leaving 14 bases between the germline ends. The CDR3 spells CASSPLGGSSYEQYF. Here the CDR3 DNA reads TGTGCCAGCAGTCCCTTGGGCGGAAGCTCCTACGAGCAGTACTTC.

The chain couples TRBV2 to TRBJ2-2; the D is unclear. CDR3 length: 14 residues. Germline V gives CDR1 SNHLY, CDR2 FYNNEI. Trimming shortened V by 7 bases and J by 0 bases, and 9 bases separated the two germline ends. Here the CDR3 reads CASIPPSNTGELFF. Written as DNA, the CDR3 is TGTGCCAGCATACCCCCCTCGAACACCGGGGAGCTGTTTTTT.

This clonotype appeared many times. This chain links TRBV10-2 with TRBJ2-7; D remains unclear. Trimming pared 2 bases from V and 0 bases from J, leaving 11 bases between. The CDR3 covers 15 residues. CDR1 is WSHSY and CDR2 is SAAADI in the germline V gene. The CDR3 nucleotides read TGCGCCAGCAGTGAGGGGCCAGGTGGCTCCTACGAGCAGTACTTC. It translates to CASSEGPGGSYEQYF.

The rearrangement joins TRBV30 to TRBJ2-7; the match to TRBD1 covers 12 bases. CDR3 length equals 18 residues. CDR1 is GTSNPN, CDR2 SVGIG, per germline (reference sequence). Unmatched junction bases numbered 10, after V lost 1 base and J lost 0 bases. The CDR3 here is CAWSGTGQGAARSYEQYF. CDR3 sequence (DNA): TGTGCCTGGAGTGGAACGGGACAGGGGGCCGCCCGCTCCTACGAGCAGTACTTC.

The chain carries TRBV6-4 and TRBJ2-7; 15 bases are a match to TRBD2. This CDR3 is 17 amino acids long. Germline CDR1 reads MRHNA; CDR2 reads SNTAGT. Losses at the gene ends were 10 bases for V and 2 bases for J; bases not matched to a gene: 12. The DNA for the CDR3 is TGTGCCACCCCCGGGACTAGCGGGGGGCGGCTAACCTACGAGCAGTACTTC. It yields the protein CATPGTSGGRLTYEQYF.

This clonotype has more than one count but fewer than ten. The chain combines TRBV5-1 with TRBJ2-1, with D possibly TRBD1 on 6 matching bases. V was cut by 0 bases and J by 5 bases, with 18 bases left in between. From germline, CDR1 is SGHRS and CDR2 YFSETQ. This CDR3 is 17 amino acids long. The CDR3 DNA reads as TGCGCCAGCAGCTTGGCGCAGGGCAGGGGACGGGACAATGAGCAGTTCTTC. Protein product: CASSLAQGRGRDNEQFF.

This clonotype appeared a few times. For the CDR3, the DNA is TGTGCCATCAAGGGGGCTGGCACCCGCTCCTACGAGCAGTACTTC. Encoded protein: CAIKGAGTRSYEQYF. V and J are TRBV10-3 and TRBJ2-7; TRBD1 agrees at 7 bases. The CDR3 length is 15 residues. Germline assignment: CDR1 ENHRY and CDR2 SYGVKD. J lost 0 bases, V lost 7 bases, and 9 bases had no gene match.

This clonotype showed up just a few times. The chain combines TRBV7-9 with TRBJ2-3; TRBD2 aligns across 8 bases. The CDR3 sequence is 17 residues long. V lost 5 bases and J lost 1; bases outside the gene matches: 11. Germline V CDR1 and CDR2: SEHNR, FQNEAQ (reference sequence). The CDR3 DNA sequence: TGTGCCAGCAGCCGTTGGACCGGGGGGGCCGGCACAGATACGCAGTATTTT. Amino acids: CASSRWTGGAGTDTQYF.